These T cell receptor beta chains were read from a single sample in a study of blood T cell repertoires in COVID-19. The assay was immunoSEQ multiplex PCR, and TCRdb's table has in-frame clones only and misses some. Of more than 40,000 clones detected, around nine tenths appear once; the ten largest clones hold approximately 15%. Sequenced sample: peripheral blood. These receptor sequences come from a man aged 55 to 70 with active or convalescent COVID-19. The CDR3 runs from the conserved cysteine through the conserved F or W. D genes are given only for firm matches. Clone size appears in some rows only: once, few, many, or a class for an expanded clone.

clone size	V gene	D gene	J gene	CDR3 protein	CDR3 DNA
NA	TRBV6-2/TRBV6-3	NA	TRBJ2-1	CASSYAGTQRSNEQFF	TGTGCCAGCAGTTACGCAGGGACTCAAAGGAGCAATGAGCAGTTCTTC
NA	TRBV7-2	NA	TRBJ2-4	CASSFGSRGADYKNIQYF	TGTGCCAGCAGCTTCGGGAGTCGAGGGGCTGATTACAAAAACATTCAGTACTTC
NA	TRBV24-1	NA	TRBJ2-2	CATRQGNTGELFF	TGTGCCACCAGACAGGGGAACACCGGGGAGCTGTTTTTT
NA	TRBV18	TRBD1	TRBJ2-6	CASSPRRQGADRANVLTF	TGTGCCAGCTCCCCCCGTAGACAGGGGGCCGACCGGGCCAACGTCCTGACTTTC
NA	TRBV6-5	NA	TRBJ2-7	CATISPGNYEQYF	TGTGCCACCATAAGTCCAGGCAATTACGAGCAGTACTTC
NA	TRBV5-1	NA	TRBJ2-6	CASSLTPSGANVLTF	TGCGCCAGCAGCTTAACACCCTCTGGGGCCAACGTCCTGACTTTC
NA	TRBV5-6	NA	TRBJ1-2	CASSLDGREGYGYTF	TGTGCCAGCAGCTTGGATGGCAGGGAGGGCTATGGCTACACCTTC
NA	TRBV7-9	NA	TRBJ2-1	CASSPRERTVYNEQFF	TGTGCCAGCAGCCCCCGGGAAAGGACCGTGTACAATGAGCAGTTCTTC
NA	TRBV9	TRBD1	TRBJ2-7	CASSVGTGGASYEQYF	TGTGCCAGCAGCGTAGGGACAGGGGGCGCGTCCTACGAGCAGTACTTC
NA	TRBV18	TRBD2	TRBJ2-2	CASSPQTSGGRTGELFF	TGTGCCAGCTCACCACAGACTAGCGGGGGTCGGACCGGGGAGCTGTTTTTT
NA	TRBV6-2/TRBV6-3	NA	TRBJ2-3	CASSYSQADTQYF	TGTGCCAGCAGTTACTCTCAGGCAGATACGCAGTATTTT
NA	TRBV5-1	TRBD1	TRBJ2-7	CASSTWTGAAYEQYF	TGCGCCAGCAGCACCTGGACAGGGGCGGCCTACGAGCAGTACTTC
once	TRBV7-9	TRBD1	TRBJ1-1	CASSGRDRGETEAFF	TGTGCCAGCAGCGGGAGGGACAGGGGAGAAACTGAAGCTTTCTTT
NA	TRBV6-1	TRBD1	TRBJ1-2	CASSDIRQGVYGYTF	TGTGCCAGCAGTGATATACGACAGGGGGTTTATGGCTACACCTTC
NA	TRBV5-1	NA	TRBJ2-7	CASSLGQNYEQYF	TGCGCCAGCAGCTTGGGGCAGAACTACGAGCAGTACTTC
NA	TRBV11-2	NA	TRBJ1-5	CASSLDAGYNQPQHF	TGTGCCAGCAGCTTAGATGCAGGGTACAATCAGCCCCAGCATTTT
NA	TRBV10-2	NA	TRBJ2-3	CASGGAVDTQYF	TGCGCCAGCGGGGGGGCCGTAGATACGCAGTATTTT
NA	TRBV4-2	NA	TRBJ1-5	CASSQAGFRDSNQPQHF	TGTGCCAGCAGCCAAGCAGGGTTTAGGGATAGCAATCAGCCCCAGCATTTT
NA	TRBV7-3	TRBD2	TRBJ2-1	CASSLWSSGGYNEQFF	TGTGCCAGCAGCTTATGGTCTAGCGGGGGCTACAATGAGCAGTTCTTC
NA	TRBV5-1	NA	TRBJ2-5	CASSFKETQYF	TGCGCCAGCAGCTTCAAAGAGACCCAGTACTTC
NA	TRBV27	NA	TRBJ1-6	CASSLIGRVIPALHF	TGTGCCAGCAGTTTAATCGGCAGGGTTATTCCGGCCCTCCACTTT
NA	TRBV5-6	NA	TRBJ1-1	CASSLPEYTEAFF	TGTGCCAGCAGCTTGCCGGAGTACACTGAAGCTTTCTTT
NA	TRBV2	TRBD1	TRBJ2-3	CASGTVSTDTQYF	TGTGCCAGCGGGACAGTTTCCACAGATACGCAGTATTTT
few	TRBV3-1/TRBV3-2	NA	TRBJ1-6	CASSHPDSYSPLHF	TGTGCCAGCAGCCACCCGGACAGTTATTCACCCCTCCACTTT
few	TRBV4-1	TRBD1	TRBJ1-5	CASSQGDRLNQPQHF	TGCGCCAGCAGCCAAGGGGACAGGCTCAATCAGCCCCAGCATTTT
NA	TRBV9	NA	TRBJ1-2	CASSVDRGNYGYTF	TGTGCCAGCAGCGTAGATCGGGGGAACTATGGCTACACCTTC
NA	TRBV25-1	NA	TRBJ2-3	CASSELSETPDTQYF	TGTGCCAGCAGTGAACTTAGCGAGACCCCAGATACGCAGTATTTT
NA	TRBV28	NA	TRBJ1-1	CASKGANWYTEAFF	TGTGCCAGCAAAGGGGCGAATTGGTACACTGAAGCTTTCTTT
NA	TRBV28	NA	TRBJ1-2	CASSLYEVPGYTF	TGTGCCAGCAGTTTATACGAGGTTCCCGGCTACACCTTC
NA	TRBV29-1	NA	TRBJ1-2	CSVGTRDRVYGYTF	TGCAGCGTTGGGACCAGGGATAGGGTCTATGGCTACACCTTC
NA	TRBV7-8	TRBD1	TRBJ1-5	CASSEDRDNQPQHF	TGTGCCAGCAGCGAAGACAGGGACAATCAGCCCCAGCATTTT
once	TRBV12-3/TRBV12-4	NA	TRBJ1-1	CASSFSQGLGAFF	TGTGCCAGCAGTTTTTCACAGGGATTGGGAGCTTTCTTT
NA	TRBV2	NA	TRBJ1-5	CASSEGRGNQPQHF	TGTGCCAGCAGTGAAGGTAGGGGTAATCAGCCCCAGCATTTT
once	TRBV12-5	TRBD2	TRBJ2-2	CASGLVPLAGVNTGELFF	TGTGCTAGTGGTTTGGTCCCACTAGCGGGGGTGAACACCGGGGAGCTGTTTTTT
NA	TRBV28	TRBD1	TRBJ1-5	CASSLFQGDSQPQHF	TGTGCCAGCAGTTTGTTCCAGGGGGACAGCCAGCCCCAGCATTTT
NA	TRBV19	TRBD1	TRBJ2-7	CASSTTGTGVYEQYF	TGTGCCAGTAGTACAACCGGGACAGGGGTGTACGAGCAGTACTTC
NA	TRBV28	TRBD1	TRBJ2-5	CASSSGTVLQETQYF	TGTGCCAGCAGTTCCGGGACAGTTTTACAAGAGACCCAGTACTTC
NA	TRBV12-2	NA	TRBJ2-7	CASRLRLGGYGQGRWYEQYF	TGTGCAAGTCGCTTAAGGCTGGGGGGGTACGGACAGGGAAGGTGGTACGAGCAGTACTTC
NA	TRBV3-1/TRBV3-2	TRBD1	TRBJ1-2	CASSQAGQTTNYGYTF	TGTGCCAGCAGCCAAGCGGGACAGACAACTAACTATGGCTACACCTTC
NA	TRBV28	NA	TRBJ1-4	CASSLWTAGFEKLFF	TGTGCCAGCAGTTTATGGACGGCGGGATTTGAAAAACTGTTTTTT
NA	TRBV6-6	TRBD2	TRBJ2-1	CASSYSTGTSVGEQFF	TGTGCCAGCAGTTACTCAACCGGGACTAGCGTCGGTGAGCAGTTCTTC
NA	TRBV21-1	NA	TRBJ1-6	CASSKRLQGKEGSPLHF	TGTGCCAGCAGCAAGCGGCTACAGGGGAAGGAGGGTTCACCCCTCCACTTT
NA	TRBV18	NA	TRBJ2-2	CASSEQNTGELFF	TGTGCCAGCTCAGAGCAGAACACCGGGGAGCTGTTTTTT
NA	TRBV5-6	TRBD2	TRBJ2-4	CASSYGGTKNIQYF	TGTGCCAGCAGCTACGGGGGGACCAAAAACATTCAGTACTTC
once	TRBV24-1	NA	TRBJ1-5	CATGQTNSNQPQHF	TGTGCCACCGGACAGACGAATAGCAATCAGCCCCAGCATTTT